A single sample is the source of the 24 T cell receptor beta chains below, sequenced in a study of cytomegalovirus exposure and HLA in healthy donors. Primers for the PCR totalled 60 Vbeta and 13 Jbeta. TCRdb's table, derived via immunoSEQ multiplex PCR, lists solely in-frame clones and lacks some. The repertoire has some 150,000 clones, around 68% of them found once; the top ten carry around 3.2%. The sample taken for sequencing was PBMCs. These TCRs come from a man aged 40-55 years in good health and CMV-seronegative.

This clone has more than one count but fewer than ten. The chain has TRBV2 and TRBJ1-1; the match to TRBD1 covers 8 bases. The CDR3 runs 14 residues. CDR1 SNHLY and CDR2 FYNNEI come from the germline V gene. Germline trimming cut 6 bases from V and 6 bases from J; bases unmatched to any gene: 9. In DNA, the CDR3 is TGTGCCAGCAGGGGGAGGACAGGGCCCGCTGAAGCTTTCTTT. Its translation: CASRGRTGPAEAFF.

DNA of the CDR3: TGTGCCAGCTCACCCGTCGGGGTCCAAGAGACCCAGTACTTC. This codes for CASSPVGVQETQYF. The rearrangement links TRBV18 to TRBJ2-5, with D possibly matching TRBD2 (5 bases). The CDR3 extends over 14 amino acids. V was shortened by 3 bases and J by 1 base, with 9 bases between the two germline ends. Germline V gives CDR1 KGHSH, CDR2 LQKENI.

The CDR3 DNA is TGTGCCAGCAGAAAGACCAGGGGGCCCACCTACAATGAGCAGTTCTTC. Translation gives CASRKTRGPTYNEQFF. J is TRBJ2-1 and V is TRBV14; 8 nucleotides align to TRBD1. The CDR3 consists of 16 residues. CDR1 is SGHDN, CDR2 FVKESK, per germline. With V trimmed by 6 bases and J by 2 bases, 9 bases remained unmatched.

In this sample, this clone turned up a few times. V usage is TRBV6-4 and J usage is TRBJ1-1, with 8 bases aligning to TRBD1. Germline V lookup: CDR1 MRHNA, CDR2 SNTAGT. CDR3 length: 13 residues. J gave up 3 bases and V 11 bases, and 8 bases lay outside the gene matches. In DNA form, the CDR3 reads TGTGCCGACAGGGGAAAAGTCGACACTGAAGCTTTCTTT. Translating gives CADRGKVDTEAFF.

The table lists this clone with a few counts. The chain uses TRBV4-1 and TRBJ2-5; TRBD1 is a possible D gene (5 bases). Looked up from germline, CDR1 is MGHRA and CDR2 is YSYEKL. The CDR3 extends over 14 amino acids. Trimming took off 4 bases at V and 3 bases at J, with 12 bases between the two ends. CDR3 region: CASSPRAAKETQYF. The CDR3, as DNA: TGCGCCAGCAGCCCCAGGGCGGCTAAAGAGACCCAGTACTTC.

This rearrangement joins TRBV25-1 to TRBJ2-3, with no clear D. This CDR3 contains 15 residues. Trimming removed 1 base at V and 2 bases at J, with 10 bases between. CDR1 is MGHDK and CDR2 is SYGVNS in the germline V gene. The CDR3 sequence: CASSEFQRSTDTQYF. The CDR3 DNA is TGTGCCAGCAGTGAATTTCAGCGCTCCACAGATACGCAGTATTTT.

This clone was seen a handful of times. The rearrangement joins TRBV28 to TRBJ2-2; D is possibly TRBD2 (5 bases). In germline, CDR1 is MDHEN, CDR2 SYDVKM. V was shortened by 2 bases and J by 3 bases, with 7 bases between the two germline ends. CDR3 length: 14 residues. The CDR3 region is CASSLHSDTGELFF. The CDR3 DNA reads as TGTGCCAGCAGTTTACATAGCGACACCGGGGAGCTGTTTTTT.

The chain couples TRBV6-1 to TRBJ2-5; tentatively, D is TRBD1 (6 bases). In germline, CDR1 is MNHNS, CDR2 SASEGT. The CDR3 covers 13 residues. V lost 6 bases to trimming and J lost 1 base, with 9 bases between them. The chain's CDR3 is CASRLDSQETQYF. Written as DNA, the CDR3 is TGTGCCAGCAGGTTGGACAGCCAAGAGACCCAGTACTTC.

The rearrangement joins TRBV28 to TRBJ2-4; a weak D match, TRBD1 (7 bases). Trimming cost V 10 bases and J 1 base, with 14 bases left between them. CDR3 length equals 14 residues. Germline loops: CDR1 MDHEN, CDR2 SYDVKM. The CDR3 loop is CANRGGGAKNIQYF. CDR3 coding DNA: TGTGCCAACAGGGGTGGGGGGGCCAAAAACATTCAGTACTTC.

About this clone itself: This same CDR3 is encoded by further DNA sequences in the sample. The rearrangement links TRBV5-8 to TRBJ2-5; 8 nucleotides match TRBD2. The germline V gene encodes CDR1 SGHTS and CDR2 YDEGEE. The CDR3 extends over 15 amino acids. J lost 5 bases, V lost 5 bases, and 11 bases had no gene match. The CDR3 DNA reads as TGTGCCAGCAGTTCTTCTAGCGGGTGGGGGGAGACCCAGTACTTC. Translated, it gives CASSSSSGWGETQYF.

The V and J genes are TRBV6-1 and TRBJ2-4; 7 bases align to TRBD2. Germline CDR1 reads MNHNS; CDR2 reads SASEGT. The CDR3 contains 15 residues. J gave up 1 base and V 10 bases, and 10 bases lay outside the gene matches. Here the CDR3 DNA reads TGTGCCACCGGGGAGGGACCAAGGGCCAAAAACATTCAGTACTTC. It is translated as CATGEGPRAKNIQYF.

This clone was counted once. The chain has TRBV7-2 and TRBJ1-2; D may be TRBD1 (6 bases). The germline V gene has CDR1 SGHTA and CDR2 FQGNSA. The CDR3 covers 12 residues. Trimming shortened V by 3 bases and J by 8 bases, and 10 bases separated the two germline ends. The CDR3, as DNA: TGTGCCAGCAGCTTCCAGGGGCGCGGCTACACCTTC. Translated, it gives CASSFQGRGYTF.

V is TRBV29-1 and J is TRBJ1-1, with 8 bases that match TRBD1. Looked up from germline, CDR1 is SQVTM and CDR2 is ANQGSEA. This CDR3 comprises 11 residues. V trimming: 6 bases; J trimming: 8 bases; junction bases outside the gene matches: 5. CDR3 region: CSVTTGGEAFF. The CDR3 bases are TGCAGCGTCACTACAGGGGGAGAAGCTTTCTTT.

The chain is built from TRBV4-1 and TRBJ2-5; D possibly corresponds to TRBD2 (6 bases). V lost 5 bases to trimming and J lost 5 bases, with 12 bases between them. This CDR3 has 13 amino acids. Germline CDR1 MGHRA, CDR2 YSYEKL. The CDR3, as DNA: TGCGCCAGCAGCACGCCACGGGGGGAGACCCAGTACTTC. This codes for CASSTPRGETQYF.

The V gene is TRBV2, the J gene TRBJ2-7; 11 bases fit TRBD1. V lost 1 base, J lost 5 bases, and 10 bases stayed unmatched. Per germline, CDR1 SNHLY and CDR2 FYNNEI. The CDR3 contains 17 residues. The CDR3 sequence: CASSEGYGDRGSHEQYF. CDR3 DNA: TGTGCCAGCAGTGAAGGCTATGGGGACAGGGGGTCGCACGAGCAGTACTTC.

The chain links TRBV2 to TRBJ1-2; 11 bases are a match to TRBD1. Germline trimming cut 5 bases from V and 8 bases from J; bases unmatched to any gene: 4. The CDR3 has 13 amino acids. Germline V CDR1 and CDR2: SNHLY, FYNNEI. The DNA of the CDR3 is TGTGCCAGCAGTAGGACAGGGGGCGCGGGCTACACCTTC. Translated, it gives CASSRTGGAGYTF.

The DNA of the CDR3 is TGTGCCAGCACCGCGGGAGCGGTCGAGCAGTACTTC. Its translation is CASTAGAVEQYF. V usage is TRBV25-1 and J usage is TRBJ2-7, with 7 bases identical to TRBD2. Losses at the gene ends were 7 bases for V and 6 bases for J; bases not matched to a gene: 6. The CDR3 has 12 amino acids. CDR1 and CDR2 (germline): MGHDK, SYGVNS.

This chain joins TRBV14 and TRBJ1-5; a weak D match, TRBD1 (6 bases). The CDR3 length is 12 residues. Per the germline V gene, CDR1 is SGHDN and CDR2 is FVKESK. V gave up 4 bases and J gave up 9 bases, with 10 bases separating them. CDR3 loop: CASSRRGGPQHF. The CDR3 nucleotides read TGTGCCAGCAGCCGAAGGGGGGGGCCCCAGCATTTT.

CDR3 region: CASSERHEKFGANVLTF. In nucleotides, the CDR3 is TGCGCCAGCAGTGAGCGACATGAAAAATTCGGGGCCAACGTCCTGACTTTC. V gene TRBV10-1 combines with J gene TRBJ2-6; D ambiguous. The length of the CDR3 is 17 residues. Germline V lookup: CDR1 WNHNN, CDR2 SYGVQD (reference sequence). V was cut by 2 bases and J by 4 bases, with 15 bases left in between.

This chain joins TRBV5-1 and TRBJ2-7, with 9 bases fitting TRBD2. Germline trimming cut 7 bases from V and 6 bases from J; bases unmatched to any gene: 14. This CDR3 region has 15 residues. CDR1 and CDR2 from the germline V gene are SGHRS and YFSETQ. The CDR3 sequence is CASRVSGGLMGEQYF. CDR3 bases: TGCGCCAGCCGGGTTAGCGGGGGACTTATGGGCGAGCAGTACTTC. The complete variable domain, with remaining parts taken from reference TRBV5-1 and TRBJ2-7, reads KAGVTQTPRYLIKTRGQQVTLSCSPISGHRSVSWYQQTPGQGLQFLFEYFSETQRNKGNFPGRFSGRQFSNSRSEMNVSTLELGDSALYLCASRVSGGLMGEQYFGPGTRLTVT.

Ten or more counts support this clone. The genes are TRBV14 and TRBJ1-1, with D possibly being TRBD1 (6 bases). Germline CDR1 reads SGHDN; CDR2 reads FVKESK. Trimming took 3 bases from V and 7 from J, leaving 12 bases between them. The CDR3 is 13 residues long. This CDR3 is CASSQTGRVEAFF. In DNA form, the CDR3 reads TGTGCCAGCAGCCAGACAGGCCGGGTTGAAGCTTTCTTT.

This clone was detected only a few times. V and J are TRBV5-1 and TRBJ2-3, with 9 bases aligning to TRBD1. The CDR3 length is 16 residues. V shed 3 bases and J 4 bases; nucleotides not matched to a gene: 9. Germline V lookup: CDR1 SGHRS, CDR2 YFSETQ. CDR3 region: CASSWGRDRAADTQYF. CDR3 in DNA: TGCGCCAGCAGCTGGGGTCGGGACAGGGCGGCAGATACGCAGTATTTT.

CDR3 sequence reads: CASSPRSGGATDTQYF. Here the CDR3 DNA reads TGTGCCAGCTCACCAAGGAGCGGGGGGGCCACAGATACGCAGTATTTT. The chain couples TRBV18 to TRBJ2-3, with 10 bases fitting TRBD2. J lost 2 bases, V lost 2 bases, and 4 bases had no gene match. This CDR3 is built from 16 residues. CDR1 is KGHSH and CDR2 is LQKENI in the germline V gene. Complete variable domain (other parts from reference TRBV18 and TRBJ2-3): NAGVMQNPRHLVRRRGQEARLRCSPMKGHSHVYWYRQLPEEGLKFMVYLQKENIIDESGMPKERFSAEFPKEGPSILRIQQVVRGDSAAYFCASSPRSGGATDTQYFGPGTRLTVL.

This clone showed up just a few times. This chain connects TRBV6-1 to TRBJ1-3; D might be TRBD1 (5 bases). The CDR3 is 11 amino acids. CDR1 MNHNS and CDR2 SASEGT come from the germline V gene. With 6 bases removed from V and 7 bases from J, the gap between germline ends came to 7 bases. This CDR3 reads CASRAGNTIYF. In nucleotides, the CDR3 is TGTGCCAGCAGGGCAGGGAACACCATATATTTT.